These 8 T cell receptor beta chains originate from one sample sequenced in a study of T cells in Graves' hyperthyroidism and ophthalmopathy. Amplified regions were TCR beta CDR3 sequences from RNA transcripts. The primer set for the first-round RT-PCR of the TCR CDR3 was HTBI. TCRdb fed the multiplex PCR reads into MiXCR, producing one record per CDR3 protein. This sample has a few hundred thousand distinct CDR3 sequences, with 20% to 25% found just once. The sample taken for sequencing was blood. The receptors shown here come from a woman in her 70s with Graves' ophthalmopathy.

The chain has TRBV20-1 and TRBJ2-7, with a possible D match to TRBD1 (5 bases). CDR3 length equals 12 residues. V lost 3 bases and J lost 4, with 10 bases in between. Germline V gene data show CDR1 as DFQATT and CDR2 as SNEGSKA (reference sequence). The CDR3 nucleotides read TGCAGTGCTAGTAGATCAGGGTACGAGCAGTACTTC. It yields the protein CSASRSGYEQYF.

The rearrangement uses TRBV28 and TRBJ2-7; D might be TRBD2 (5 bases). Germline assignment: CDR1 MDHEN and CDR2 SYDVKM. V lost 6 bases, J lost 1 base, and 19 bases lay in between. CDR3 length: 16 amino acids. The CDR3 reads CASSFSHQRFSYEQYF. CDR3 bases: TGTGCCAGCAGCTTCTCGCACCAGCGGTTTTCCTACGAGCAGTACTTC.

This clonotype was counted between two and nine times. This chain joins TRBV3-1 and TRBJ1-1; D unresolved. V gave up 1 base and J gave up 4 bases, with 10 bases separating them. The CDR3 runs to 14 residues. Germline CDR1 and CDR2: LGHDT and YNNKEL (reference sequence). The CDR3 DNA reads as TGTGCCAGCAGCCAAGGTGCGGGAGTCACTGAAGCTTTCTTT. Amino acid sequence: CASSQGAGVTEAFF.

This clonotype was seen at least ten times. The CDR3 region has the DNA TGTGCCAGCACCCCTCACCGTGGCACCGGGGAGCTGTTTTTT. Its translation is CASTPHRGTGELFF. This chain connects TRBV6-1 to TRBJ2-2; D uncertain. The germline gives CDR1 MNHNS, CDR2 SASEGT. CDR3 length: 14 amino acids. V lost 7 bases and J lost 4, with 13 bases in between.

This clonotype was observed at least ten times. The chain carries TRBV12-3 or TRBV12-4 and TRBJ2-4; 7 nucleotides match TRBD2. Losses at the gene ends were 6 bases for V and 1 base for J; bases not matched to a gene: 9. The CDR3 is 16 amino acids. The CDR3 protein is CASSRGDRVAKNIQYF. Here the CDR3 DNA reads TGTGCCAGCAGCCGGGGGGATAGGGTCGCCAAAAACATTCAGTACTTC.

This clonotype was observed at least ten times. The CDR3: CASSPPGTSSYEQYF. CDR3 in DNA: TGTGCCAGCAGCCCACCCGGGACAAGCTCCTACGAGCAGTACTTC. The genes are TRBV3-1 and TRBJ2-7; D is perhaps TRBD1 (6 bases). Trimming left V 4 bases short and J 0 bases short, with 13 bases between. CDR3 length: 15 amino acids. Looked up from germline, CDR1 is LGHDT and CDR2 is YNNKEL (reference sequence).

The chain employs TRBV5-4 and TRBJ2-5, with D perhaps TRBD1 (6 bases). The CDR3 runs 15 residues. The V gene lost 4 bases and the J gene lost 2 bases, with 15 bases spanning the gap. Per the germline V gene, CDR1 is SGHNT and CDR2 is YYREEE (reference sequence). The CDR3, as DNA: TGTGCCAGCAGCAGCACCTCGGACAGTCAAGAGACCCAGTACTTC. It specifies CASSSTSDSQETQYF.

This chain connects TRBV12-3 or TRBV12-4 to TRBJ1-2; D call uncertain. CDR3 length equals 14 residues. The V end lost 3 bases, the J end lost 4 bases, and 12 bases lay between the germline ends. The CDR3 is CASSLGRKLYGYTF. The CDR3 DNA reads as TGTGCCAGCAGTTTGGGCCGAAAACTCTATGGCTACACCTTC.